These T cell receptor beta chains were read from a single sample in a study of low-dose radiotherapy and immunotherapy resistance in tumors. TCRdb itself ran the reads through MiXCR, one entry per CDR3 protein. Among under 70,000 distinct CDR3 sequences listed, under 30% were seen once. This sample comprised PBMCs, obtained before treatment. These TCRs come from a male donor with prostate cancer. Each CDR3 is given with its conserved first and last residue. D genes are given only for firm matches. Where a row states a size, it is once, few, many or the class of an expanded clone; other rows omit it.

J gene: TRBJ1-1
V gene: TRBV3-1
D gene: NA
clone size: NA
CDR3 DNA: TGTGCCAGCAGCCAAGAGTTCTCGACGAAAGCTTTCTTT
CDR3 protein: CASSQEFSTKAFF

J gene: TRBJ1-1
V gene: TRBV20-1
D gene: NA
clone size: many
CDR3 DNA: TGCAGTGCTAGAGGTCTTAGGGAAGCTTTCTTT
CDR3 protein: CSARGLREAFF

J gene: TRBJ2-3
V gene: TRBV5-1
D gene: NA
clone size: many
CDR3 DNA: TGCGCCAGCGGCTGGAGAGGGGCAGAGTCAGATACGCAGTATTTT
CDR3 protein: CASGWRGAESDTQYF

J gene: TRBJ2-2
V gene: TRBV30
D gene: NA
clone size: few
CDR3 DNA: TGTGCCTGGAAAGGGGTAGACAGAGCGAACACCGGGGAGCTGTTTTTT
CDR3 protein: CAWKGVDRANTGELFF

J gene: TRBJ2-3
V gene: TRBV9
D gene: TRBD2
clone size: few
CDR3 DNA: TGTGCCAGCAGCGCCCTCTCTAGCGGGGGGGCGGCAGATACGCAGTATTTT
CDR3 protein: CASSALSSGGAADTQYF

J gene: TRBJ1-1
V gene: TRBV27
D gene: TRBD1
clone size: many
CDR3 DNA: TGTGCCAGCAGCCGGGGACAGGTGAACACTGAAGCTTTCTTT
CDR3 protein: CASSRGQVNTEAFF

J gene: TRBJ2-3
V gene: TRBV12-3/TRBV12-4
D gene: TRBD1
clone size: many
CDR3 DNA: TGTGCCAGCAGTTTACCCGGGACAGGGATAGATACGCAGTATTTT
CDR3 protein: CASSLPGTGIDTQYF

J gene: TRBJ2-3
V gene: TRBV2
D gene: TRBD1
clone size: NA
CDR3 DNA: TGTGCCAGCAAGGGCCGGGACAGACGACGCACAGATACGCAGTATTTT
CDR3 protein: CASKGRDRRRTDTQYF

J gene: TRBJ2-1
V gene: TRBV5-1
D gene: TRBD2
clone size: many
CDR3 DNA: TGCGCCAGCAGCTTCACTAGCGGGGGGGCCCATGAGCAGTTCTTC
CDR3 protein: CASSFTSGGAHEQFF

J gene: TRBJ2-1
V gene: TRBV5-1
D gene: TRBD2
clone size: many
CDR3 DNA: TGCGCCAGCAGCTTGGTTGTAGCGGGGATGAATGAGCAGTTCTTC
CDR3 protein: CASSLVVAGMNEQFF

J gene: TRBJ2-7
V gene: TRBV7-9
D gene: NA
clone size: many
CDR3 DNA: TGTGCCAGCAGCAAAACAACCTACGAGCAGTACTTC
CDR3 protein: CASSKTTYEQYF

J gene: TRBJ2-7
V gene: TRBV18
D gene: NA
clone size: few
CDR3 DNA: TGTGCCAGCTCAGGCATCACCTACGAGCAGTACTTC
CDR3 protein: CASSGITYEQYF

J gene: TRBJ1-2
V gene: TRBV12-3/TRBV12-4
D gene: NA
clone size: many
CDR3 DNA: TGTGCCAGCAGTTTCAGGACAAGCTATGGCTACACCTTC
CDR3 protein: CASSFRTSYGYTF

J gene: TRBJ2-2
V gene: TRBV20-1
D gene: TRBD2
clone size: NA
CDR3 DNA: TGCAGTGCTGGGTTAGCGGGCCAGGGGAACACCGGGGAGCTGTTTTTT
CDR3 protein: CSAGLAGQGNTGELFF

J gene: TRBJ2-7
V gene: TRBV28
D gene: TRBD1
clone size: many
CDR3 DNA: TGTGCCAGCAGTTCAGCGACAGGGTCCTACGAGCAGTACTTC
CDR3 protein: CASSSATGSYEQYF

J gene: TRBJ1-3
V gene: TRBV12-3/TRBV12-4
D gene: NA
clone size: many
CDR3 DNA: TGTGCCAGCAGAGAACAGAGCTCTGGAAACACCATATATTTT
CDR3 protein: CASREQSSGNTIYF

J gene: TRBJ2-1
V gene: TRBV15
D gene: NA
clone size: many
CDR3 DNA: TGTGCCACCAGCAGAGAGTGGCGAGGCAATGAGCAGTTCTTC
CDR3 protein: CATSREWRGNEQFF

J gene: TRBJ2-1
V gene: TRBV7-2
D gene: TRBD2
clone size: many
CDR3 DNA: TGTGCCAGCAGCTTAGCGGGGGTAGCGGGAGTGAGCTCCTACAATGAGCAGTTCTTC
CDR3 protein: CASSLAGVAGVSSYNEQFF

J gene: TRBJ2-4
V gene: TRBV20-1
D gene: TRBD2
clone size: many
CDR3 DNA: TGCAGTGCTAATAAGCCTAGCGGCCACAAAAACATTCAGTACTTC
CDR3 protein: CSANKPSGHKNIQYF

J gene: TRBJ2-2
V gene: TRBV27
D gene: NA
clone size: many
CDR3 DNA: TGTGCCAGCAGTTTTGGACGGACGGCCGGGGAGCTGTTTTTT
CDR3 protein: CASSFGRTAGELFF

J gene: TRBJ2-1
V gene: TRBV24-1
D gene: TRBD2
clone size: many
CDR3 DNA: TGTGCCACCAGTGATTGGGGTCTGAGAGGGAGGGCCTCCTACAATGAGCAGTTCTTC
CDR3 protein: CATSDWGLRGRASYNEQFF

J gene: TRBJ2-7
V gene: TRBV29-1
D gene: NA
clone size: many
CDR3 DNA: TGCAGCGTTAGGTCTGCAGGGGTGAAATACGAGCAGTACTTC
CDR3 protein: CSVRSAGVKYEQYF

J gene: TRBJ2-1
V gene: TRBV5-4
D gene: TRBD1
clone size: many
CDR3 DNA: TGTGCCAGCAGCTTCCGGGACAGGGGCAATGAGCAGTTCTTC
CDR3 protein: CASSFRDRGNEQFF

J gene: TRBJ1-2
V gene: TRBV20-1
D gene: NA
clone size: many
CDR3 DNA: TGCAGTGCTAGAGTGGACAAAGGCTATGGCTACACCTTC
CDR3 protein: CSARVDKGYGYTF

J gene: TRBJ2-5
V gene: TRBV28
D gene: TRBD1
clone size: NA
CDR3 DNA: TGTGCCAGCACCATCACAGGGGGCGTGACGGAGACCCAGTACTTC
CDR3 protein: CASTITGGVTETQYF

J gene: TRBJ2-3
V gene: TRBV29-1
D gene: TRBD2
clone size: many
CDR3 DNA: TGCAGCGCGGCGACTAGCGGGAGGTACCCAGATACGCAGTATTTT
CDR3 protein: CSAATSGRYPDTQYF

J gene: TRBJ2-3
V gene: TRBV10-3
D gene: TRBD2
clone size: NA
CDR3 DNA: TGTGCCATCAGTGAAGGAGCGGGAGTGGATACGCAGTATTTT
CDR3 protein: CAISEGAGVDTQYF

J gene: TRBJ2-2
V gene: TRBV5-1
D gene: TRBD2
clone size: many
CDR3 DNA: TGCGCCAGCAGCCCTAGCGGGAGTGGCGGGGGGCTGTTTTTT
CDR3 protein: CASSPSGSGGGLFF

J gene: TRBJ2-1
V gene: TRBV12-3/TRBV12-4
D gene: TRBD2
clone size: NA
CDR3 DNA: TGTGCCAGCAGTTTACGGGGGGGAAGAAACAATGAGCAGTTCTTC
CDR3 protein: CASSLRGGRNNEQFF

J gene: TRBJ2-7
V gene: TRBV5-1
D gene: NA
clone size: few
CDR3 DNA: TGCGCCAGCAGCTTGAGCGGACTACAGTCCTACGAGCAGTACTTC
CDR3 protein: CASSLSGLQSYEQYF

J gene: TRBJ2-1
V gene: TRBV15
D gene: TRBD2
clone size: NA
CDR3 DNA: TGTGCCACCAGCCGCAGTGGCGGGGGACCGAGAAATGAGCAGTTCTTC
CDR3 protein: CATSRSGGGPRNEQFF

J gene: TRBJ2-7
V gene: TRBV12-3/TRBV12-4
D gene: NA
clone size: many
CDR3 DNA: TGTGCCAGCAGTCCAGGGGCTCCGGCCGAGCAGTACTTC
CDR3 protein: CASSPGAPAEQYF

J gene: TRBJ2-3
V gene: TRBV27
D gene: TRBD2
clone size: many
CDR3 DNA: TGTGCCAGCAGTCCAACAACCCTCATTCCTAGCGGTTCAGATACGCAGTATTTT
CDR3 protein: CASSPTTLIPSGSDTQYF

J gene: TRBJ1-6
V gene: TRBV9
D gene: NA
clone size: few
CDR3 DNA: TGTGCCAGCAGAAGGGACCTGAGCTCCTATAATTCACCCCTCCACTTT
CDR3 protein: CASRRDLSSYNSPLHF

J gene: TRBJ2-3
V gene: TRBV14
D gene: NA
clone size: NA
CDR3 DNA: TGTGCCAGCAGTCAGGCCGGGACGCGCAACACAGATACGCAGTATTTT
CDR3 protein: CASSQAGTRNTDTQYF

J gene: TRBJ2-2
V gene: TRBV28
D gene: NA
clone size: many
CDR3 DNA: TGTGCCAGCAGCCTCTACCACGGTGCCGGGGAGCTGTTTTTT
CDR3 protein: CASSLYHGAGELFF

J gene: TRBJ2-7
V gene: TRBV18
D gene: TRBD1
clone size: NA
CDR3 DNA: TGTGCCAGCTCACGGGAAAGGGACAGGCACGACGAGCAGTACTTC
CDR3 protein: CASSRERDRHDEQYF

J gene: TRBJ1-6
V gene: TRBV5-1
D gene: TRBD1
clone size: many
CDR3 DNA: TGCGCCAGCAGCTTACAGGGGCTGGATTCACCCCTCCACTTT
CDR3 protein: CASSLQGLDSPLHF

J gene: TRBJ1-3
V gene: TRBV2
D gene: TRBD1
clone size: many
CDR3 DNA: TGTGCCAGCAGTGGACAGGGGAGGCAAGCTGGAAACACCATATATTTT
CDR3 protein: CASSGQGRQAGNTIYF

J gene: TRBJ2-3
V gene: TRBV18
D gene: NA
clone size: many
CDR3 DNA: TGTGCCAGCTCACCACCGCCGCTAGCGAACACAGATACGCAGTATTTT
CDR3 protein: CASSPPPLANTDTQYF

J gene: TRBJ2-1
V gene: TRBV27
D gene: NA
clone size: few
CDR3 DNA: TGTGCCAGCAGTTTACAACAAAGCTCCTACAATGAGCAGTTCTTC
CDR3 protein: CASSLQQSSYNEQFF

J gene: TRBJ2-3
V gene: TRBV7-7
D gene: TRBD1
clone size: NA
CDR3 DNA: TGTGCCAGCAGCCCCGGGACAGATATGCAGTATTTT
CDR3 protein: CASSPGTDMQYF

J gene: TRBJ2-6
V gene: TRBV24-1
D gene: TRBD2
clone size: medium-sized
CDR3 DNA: TGTGCCACCAGTGATGGTCTAGCGGGAGCCGGGGCCAACGTCCTGACTTTC
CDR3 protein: CATSDGLAGAGANVLTF

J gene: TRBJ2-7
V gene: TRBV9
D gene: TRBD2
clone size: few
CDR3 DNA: TGTGCCAGCAGCGTCAGGGCGGGAGGGCCGTCCGAGCAGTACTTC
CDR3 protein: CASSVRAGGPSEQYF

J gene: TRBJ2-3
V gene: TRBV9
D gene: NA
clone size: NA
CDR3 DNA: TGTGCCAGCAGCGTGGTAGTCACAGATACGCAGTATTTT
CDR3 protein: CASSVVVTDTQYF

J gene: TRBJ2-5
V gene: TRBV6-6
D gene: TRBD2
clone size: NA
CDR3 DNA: TGTGCCAGCTCCGTACTAGCGGGAGGCCTTCAGGAGACCCAGTACTTC
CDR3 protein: CASSVLAGGLQETQYF

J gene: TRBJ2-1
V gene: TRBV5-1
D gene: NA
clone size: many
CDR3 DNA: TGCGCCAGCAGCTTGCTTGCGGGGGCCCCCACCTACAATGAGCAGTTCTTC
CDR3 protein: CASSLLAGAPTYNEQFF

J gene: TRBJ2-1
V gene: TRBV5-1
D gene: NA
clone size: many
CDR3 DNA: TGCGCCAGCAGCGGTTACCCCAACAATGAGCAGTTCTTC
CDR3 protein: CASSGYPNNEQFF

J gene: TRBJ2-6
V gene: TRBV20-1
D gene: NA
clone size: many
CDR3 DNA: TGCAGTGCTCGAGGGTGGCCTGGGGCCAACGTCCTGACTTTC
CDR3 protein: CSARGWPGANVLTF

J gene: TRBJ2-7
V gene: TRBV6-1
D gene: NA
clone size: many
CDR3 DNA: TGTGCCAGCAGCCCCACCTACGAGCAGTACTTC
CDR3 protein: CASSPTYEQYF

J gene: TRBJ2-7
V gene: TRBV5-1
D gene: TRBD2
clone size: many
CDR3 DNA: TGCGCCAGCAGCGCTTCCGGGACTAGCTACGAGCAGTACTTC
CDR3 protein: CASSASGTSYEQYF

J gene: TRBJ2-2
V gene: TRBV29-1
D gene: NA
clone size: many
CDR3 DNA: TGCAGCGTTAAGGATGCCGGGGAGCTGTTTTTT
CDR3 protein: CSVKDAGELFF

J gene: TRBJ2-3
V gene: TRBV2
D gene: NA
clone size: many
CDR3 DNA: TGTGCCAGCAGTGAGTCTAGCACAGATACGCAGTATTTT
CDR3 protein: CASSESSTDTQYF

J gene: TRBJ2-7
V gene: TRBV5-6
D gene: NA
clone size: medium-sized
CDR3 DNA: TGTGCCAGCAGCCCTTTGGGGCCCTACGAGCAGTACTTC
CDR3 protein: CASSPLGPYEQYF

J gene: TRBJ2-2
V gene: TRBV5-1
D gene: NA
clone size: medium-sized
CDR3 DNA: TGCGCCAGCAGCTTGCGCGCGATGGGGAACACCGGGGAGCTGTTTTTT
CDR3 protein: CASSLRAMGNTGELFF

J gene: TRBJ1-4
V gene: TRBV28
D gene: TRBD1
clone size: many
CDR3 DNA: TGTGCCAGTATTGACAGGGGCGAAAAACTGTTTTTT
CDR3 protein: CASIDRGEKLFF